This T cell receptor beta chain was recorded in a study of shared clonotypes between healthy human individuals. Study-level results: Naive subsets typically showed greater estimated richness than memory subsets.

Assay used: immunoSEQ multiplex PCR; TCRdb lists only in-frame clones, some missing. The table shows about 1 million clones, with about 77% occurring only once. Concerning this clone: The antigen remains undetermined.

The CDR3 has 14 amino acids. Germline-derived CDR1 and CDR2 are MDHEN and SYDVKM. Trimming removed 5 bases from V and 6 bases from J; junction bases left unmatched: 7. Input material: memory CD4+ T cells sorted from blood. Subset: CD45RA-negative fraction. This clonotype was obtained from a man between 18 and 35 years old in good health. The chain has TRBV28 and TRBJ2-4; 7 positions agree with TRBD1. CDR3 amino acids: CASSIQGPRNIQYF. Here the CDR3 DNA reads TGTGCCAGCAGTATACAGGGGCCTAGAAACATTCAGTACTTC. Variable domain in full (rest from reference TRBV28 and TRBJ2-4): DVKVTQSSRYLVKRTGEKVFLECVQDMDHENMFWYRQDPGLGLRLIYFSYDVKMKEKGDIPEGYSVSREKKERFSLILESASTNQTSMYLCASSIQGPRNIQYFGAGTRLSVL.